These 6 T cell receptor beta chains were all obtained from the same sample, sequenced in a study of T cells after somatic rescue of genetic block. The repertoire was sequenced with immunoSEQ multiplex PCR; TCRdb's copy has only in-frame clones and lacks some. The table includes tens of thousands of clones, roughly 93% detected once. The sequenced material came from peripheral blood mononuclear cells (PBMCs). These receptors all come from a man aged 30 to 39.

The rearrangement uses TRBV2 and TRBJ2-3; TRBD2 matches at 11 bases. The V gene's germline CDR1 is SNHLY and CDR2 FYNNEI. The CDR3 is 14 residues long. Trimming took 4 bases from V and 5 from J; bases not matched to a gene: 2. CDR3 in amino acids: CASSGTSGQDTQYF. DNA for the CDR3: TGTGCCAGCAGTGGGACTAGCGGGCAAGATACGCAGTATTTT.

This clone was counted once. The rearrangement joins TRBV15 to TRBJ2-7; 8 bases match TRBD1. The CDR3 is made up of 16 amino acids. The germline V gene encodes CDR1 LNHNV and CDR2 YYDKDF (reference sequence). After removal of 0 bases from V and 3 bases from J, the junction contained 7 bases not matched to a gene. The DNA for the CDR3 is TGTGCCACCAGCAGAGAGGACAGGGAGTACAGCTACGAGCAGTACTTC. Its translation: CATSREDREYSYEQYF.

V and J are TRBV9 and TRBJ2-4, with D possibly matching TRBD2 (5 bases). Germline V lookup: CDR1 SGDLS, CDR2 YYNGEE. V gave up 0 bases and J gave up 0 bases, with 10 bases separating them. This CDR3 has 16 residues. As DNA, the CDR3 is TGTGCCAGCAGCGTAGGAGCGGAGCAAGCCAAAAACATTCAGTACTTC. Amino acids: CASSVGAEQAKNIQYF.

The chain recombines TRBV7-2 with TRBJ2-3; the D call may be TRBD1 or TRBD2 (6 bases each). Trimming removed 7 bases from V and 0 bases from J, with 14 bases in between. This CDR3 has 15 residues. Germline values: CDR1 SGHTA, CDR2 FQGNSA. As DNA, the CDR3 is TGTGCCAGCAACTCGCGGGACACTAGCACAGATACGCAGTATTTT. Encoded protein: CASNSRDTSTDTQYF.

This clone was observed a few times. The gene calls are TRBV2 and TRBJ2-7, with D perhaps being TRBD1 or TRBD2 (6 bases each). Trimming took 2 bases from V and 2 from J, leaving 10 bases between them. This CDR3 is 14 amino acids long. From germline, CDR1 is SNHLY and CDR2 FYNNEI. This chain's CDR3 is CASSERGAPYEQYF. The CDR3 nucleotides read TGTGCCAGCAGTGAAAGGGGGGCCCCCTACGAGCAGTACTTC.

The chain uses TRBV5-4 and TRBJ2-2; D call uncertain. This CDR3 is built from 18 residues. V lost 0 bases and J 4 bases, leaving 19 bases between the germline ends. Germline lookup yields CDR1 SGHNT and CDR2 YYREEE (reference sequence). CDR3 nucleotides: TGTGCCAGCAGCTTGGACCAGTCCCAAATGCTTGGCACCGGGGAGCTGTTTTTT. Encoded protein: CASSLDQSQMLGTGELFF.